This T cell receptor beta chain comes out of a study of cytomegalovirus exposure and HLA in healthy donors. Germline values: CDR1 MDHEN, CDR2 SYDVKM. Unmatched junction bases numbered 19, after V lost 8 bases and J lost 7 bases. This CDR3 region has 16 residues. Overall study findings and caveats: Most CMV-associated TCR beta chains were later found to appear HLA-restricted.

Regarding this clone: Its antigen is undetermined.

The PCR contained 60 Vbeta and 13 Jbeta primers. Original analysis: In a later analysis, roughly 10 million of 60 million to 80 million unique beta chains occurred in at least two donors. The table came from immunoSEQ multiplex PCR; TCRdb's copy has only in-frame clones and leaves some out. V, J and clone size are taken as reported in that table, and D and trimming were inferred from the DNA itself. The sample holds over 150,000 clones, around 80% seen once. Source material: PBMCs. The gene calls are TRBV28 and TRBJ2-7; the match to TRBD1 covers 8 bases. This clonotype was sampled from a male donor in good health and CMV-seropositive. For the CDR3, the DNA is TGTGCCAGCTACCCTCCCGGGACAGGCTTTTCGAGGGAGCAGTACTTC. It translates to CASYPPGTGFSREQYF.